These 25 T cell receptor beta chains were sequenced from one sample in a study of blood T cell repertoires in COVID-19. Clones were sequenced by immunoSEQ multiplex PCR, and TCRdb holds only the in-frame ones, with some missing. The profile shows 400,000 or so clones, around 87% of them singletons. Sequencing was carried out using PBMCs or T cells enriched from blood (not recorded which). The receptors here all came from a man aged 35-49 years in a cohort exposed to, infected with or recovered from COVID-19 (not recorded which).

The chain is built from TRBV7-2 and TRBJ1-2, with 9 bases matching TRBD1. V shed 4 bases and J 9 bases; nucleotides not matched to a gene: 3. The CDR3 runs 12 residues. Germline-derived CDR1 and CDR2 are SGHTA and FQGNSA. In DNA, the CDR3 is TGTGCCAGCAGCTCGGACAGGGGTCGCTACACCTTC. Translating gives CASSSDRGRYTF. The full variable domain, rest sourced from reference TRBV7-2 and TRBJ1-2, is GAGVSQSPSNKVTEKGKDVELRCDPISGHTALYWYRQSLGQGLEFLIYFQGNSAPDKSGLPSDRFSAERTGGSVSTLTIQRTQQEDSAVYLCASSSDRGRYTFGSGTRLTVV.

The V call is TRBV5-4, the J call TRBJ1-2, with TRBD1 identical over 9 bases. Germline V gene data show CDR1 as SGHNT and CDR2 as YYREEE (reference sequence). CDR3 length: 15 residues. Unmatched junction bases numbered 7, after V lost 4 bases and J lost 3 bases. CDR3 amino acids: CASSPSTGGDYGYTF. The DNA for the CDR3 is TGTGCCAGCAGCCCCTCGACAGGGGGTGACTATGGCTACACCTTC.

V usage is TRBV30 and J usage is TRBJ1-5; perhaps TRBD1 as D (6 bases). V shed 6 bases and J shed 4 bases, with 19 bases lying between them. This CDR3 contains 15 residues. The germline gives CDR1 GTSNPN, CDR2 SVGIG (reference sequence). CDR3 nucleotides: TGTGCCTGCTCCTCTGGACAGAGACAAAATCAGCCCCAGCATTTT. Amino acid sequence: CACSSGQRQNQPQHF.

The chain carries TRBV5-1 and TRBJ1-2; D unclear. V lost 4 bases and J 3 bases, leaving 13 bases between the germline ends. Germline V gene sequence: CDR1 SGHRS, CDR2 YFSETQ. CDR3 size: 14 residues. The CDR3 bases are TGCGCCAGCAGCCCCCCGCGGGGTGACTATGGCTACACCTTC. It yields the protein CASSPPRGDYGYTF.

The chain employs TRBV9 and TRBJ1-1; tentatively, D is TRBD1 (5 bases). The CDR3 loop spans 14 amino acids. Germline loops: CDR1 SGDLS, CDR2 YYNGEE. Deletions cut 0 bases from V and 4 bases from J, with 10 bases between. CDR3 bases: TGTGCCAGCAGCGTAGACGGGGGATCCACTGAAGCTTTCTTT. Translated: CASSVDGGSTEAFF.

Regarding this clone: This specimen includes other DNA sequences encoding the same CDR3. The genes are TRBV28 and TRBJ2-7; tentatively, D is TRBD1 (7 bases). The germline V and J ends were trimmed by 1 base and 0 bases, with 10 bases remaining between them. CDR3 length: 15 amino acids. The V gene's germline CDR1 is MDHEN and CDR2 SYDVKM. CDR3 protein: CASSLSGGGSYEQYF. The CDR3 bases are TGTGCCAGCAGTTTATCAGGGGGAGGCTCCTACGAGCAGTACTTC. Supplemented by reference TRBV28 and TRBJ2-7, the full variable domain reads DVKVTQSSRYLVKRTGEKVFLECVQDMDHENMFWYRQDPGLGLRLIYFSYDVKMKEKGDIPEGYSVSREKKERFSLILESASTNQTSMYLCASSLSGGGSYEQYFGPGTRLTVT.

This rearrangement joins TRBV27 to TRBJ1-2; D not resolved. Trimming stripped 6 bases from V and 8 bases from J, with 16 bases between. Looked up from germline, CDR1 is MNHEY and CDR2 is SMNVEV (reference sequence). The CDR3 contains 13 residues. For the CDR3, the DNA is TGTGCCAGCAGAACAGTCGGGGATGGCGGCTACACCTTC. Protein product: CASRTVGDGGYTF.

This chain joins TRBV18 and TRBJ2-4, with 12 nucleotides matching TRBD1. V trimming: 6 bases; J trimming: 0 bases; junction bases outside the gene matches: 9. The CDR3 loop spans 18 amino acids. CDR1 and CDR2 (germline): KGHSH, LQKENI. This chain's CDR3 is CASSPRDRGLLAKNIQYF. The CDR3 DNA follows: TGTGCCAGCTCGCCCCGGGACAGGGGGCTATTAGCCAAAAACATTCAGTACTTC.

As DNA, the CDR3 is TGCGCCAGCAAGACCCCGAGGGGGAATGAGCAGTTCTTC. Translation: CASKTPRGNEQFF. The chain is built from TRBV5-1 and TRBJ2-1; D may be TRBD1 (6 bases). Trimming shortened V by 6 bases and J by 7 bases, and 14 bases separated the two germline ends. Germline loops: CDR1 SGHRS, CDR2 YFSETQ. There are 13 residues in the CDR3.

V and J are TRBV21-1 and TRBJ1-1. TRBV21-1 is marked as a pseudogene. CDR3 length equals 18 residues. The CDR3 DNA reads as TGTGCCAGCAGCAAAAGGCCTTGGAGTGAGTACATGAACACTGAAGCTTTCTTT. Translating it yields CASSKRPWSEYMNTEAFF.

The chain is built from TRBV29-1 and TRBJ1-5; 9 bases fit TRBD1. This CDR3 is built from 13 residues. Trimming removed 7 bases from V and 3 bases from J; junction bases left unmatched: 4. Germline loops: CDR1 SQVTM, CDR2 ANQGSEA. CDR3 in DNA: TGCAGCGCCACAGGGGGCGTCAATCAGCCCCAGCATTTT. Its translation: CSATGGVNQPQHF.

This clone was seen only a few times. The CDR3 loop reads CASSSRTSGRDNEQFF. The CDR3 nucleotides read TGTGCCAGCAGCTCCCGGACTAGCGGGAGGGACAATGAGCAGTTCTTC. The chain has TRBV7-3 and TRBJ2-1; 15 positions match TRBD2. V gave up 4 bases and J gave up 5 bases; unmatched junction bases: 3. CDR1 SGHTA and CDR2 FQGTGA come from the germline V gene. The CDR3 is 16 residues long. Supplemented by reference TRBV7-3 and TRBJ2-1, the full variable domain reads GAGVSQTPSNKVTEKGKYVELRCDPISGHTALYWYRQSLGQGPEFLIYFQGTGAADDSGLPNDRFFAVRPEGSVSTLKIQRTERGDSAVYLCASSSRTSGRDNEQFFGPGTRLTVL.

This sequence joins TRBV18 and TRBJ2-2, with D perhaps TRBD2 (5 bases). Germline CDR1 KGHSH, CDR2 LQKENI. This CDR3 is 16 amino acids long. With 3 bases removed from V and 4 bases from J, the gap between germline ends came to 15 bases. The CDR3 sequence is CASSPRELQTTGELFF. CDR3 in DNA: TGTGCCAGCTCACCCCGGGAATTGCAGACCACCGGGGAGCTGTTTTTT.

With respect to this clone: Different DNA sequences within this sample yield the same CDR3. The V gene is TRBV18, the J gene TRBJ2-1, with 8 positions matching TRBD2. In germline, CDR1 is KGHSH, CDR2 LQKENI. V was clipped by 3 bases and J by 4 bases; unmatched bases: 5. This CDR3 spans 15 amino acids. The DNA for the CDR3 is TGTGCCAGCTCACCTCCAAGCGGGGGATACAATGAGCAGTTCTTC. Translating it yields CASSPPSGGYNEQFF.

The chain couples TRBV20-1 to TRBJ2-1; D not certain. There are 10 residues in the CDR3. Trimming stripped 5 bases from V and 8 bases from J, with 7 bases between. Germline-derived CDR1 and CDR2 are DFQATT and SNEGSKA (reference sequence). CDR3 amino acids: CSAVRDEQFF. In DNA form, the CDR3 reads TGCAGTGCTGTCCGGGATGAGCAGTTCTTC.

The rearrangement links TRBV5-1 to TRBJ1-4, with D uncertain. The CDR3 has 15 amino acids. V lost 3 bases and J lost 0, with 9 bases in between. The germline gives CDR1 SGHRS, CDR2 YFSETQ. The CDR3 reads CASSSTGATNEKLFF. As DNA, the CDR3 is TGCGCCAGCAGCTCCACGGGTGCAACTAATGAAAAACTGTTTTTT.

This chain joins TRBV5-6 and TRBJ1-2; tentatively, D is TRBD1 (5 bases). Germline lookup yields CDR1 SGHDT and CDR2 YYEEEE. This CDR3 is 14 amino acids long. The V gene lost 4 bases and the J gene lost 8 bases, with 18 bases spanning the gap. CDR3 DNA: TGTGCCAGCAGCCCGGGACTTACATCGGAAGGCTACACCTTC. The encoded protein is CASSPGLTSEGYTF.

In this sample, this clone turned up once. This chain uses TRBV12-5 with TRBJ2-2; 9 nucleotides match TRBD2. The CDR3 length is 17 residues. The germline V gene encodes CDR1 LGHNT and CDR2 FRNRAP. V shed 1 base, J shed 3 bases, and the junction held 6 bases outside the gene matches. CDR3 residues: CASGLAIAGDHTGELFF. The CDR3 DNA reads as TGTGCTAGTGGTTTGGCTATAGCGGGAGATCACACCGGGGAGCTGTTTTTT.

The V call is TRBV28, the J call TRBJ1-5; TRBD1 matches 10 bases. The CDR3 has 16 amino acids. CDR1 and CDR2 from the germline V gene are MDHEN and SYDVKM. Unmatched junction bases numbered 10, after V lost 6 bases and J lost 5 bases. The DNA for the CDR3 is TGTGCCAGCAGGACAGGGGGCGCGGGAGCCCATCAGCCCCAGCATTTT. Translating gives CASRTGGAGAHQPQHF.

V is TRBV10-3 and J is TRBJ2-7; 9 nucleotides agree with TRBD1. The V gene end was trimmed by 0 bases and the J gene end by 4 bases; junction bases not matched to a gene: 13. The germline V gene encodes CDR1 ENHRY and CDR2 SYGVKD. The CDR3 runs 18 residues. Written as DNA, the CDR3 is TGTGCCATCAGTGAGTCAGGAAGACAGGGGGAGTTTGGGTACGAGCAGTACTTC. Its translation is CAISESGRQGEFGYEQYF.

The chain links TRBV5-1 to TRBJ1-2; possibly TRBD1 for D (5 bases). The V gene's germline CDR1 is SGHRS and CDR2 YFSETQ. The CDR3 spans 14 residues. V was cut by 1 base and J by 8 bases, with 15 bases left in between. The DNA of the CDR3 is TGCGCCAGCAGCTTGCCAGGGTCGGCGGTGGGCTACACCTTC. Translated, it gives CASSLPGSAVGYTF.

The gene calls are TRBV6-1 and TRBJ1-2; a weak D match, TRBD1 (5 bases). This CDR3 is built from 15 residues. Germline-derived CDR1 and CDR2 are MNHNS and SASEGT. The V gene lost 0 bases and the J gene lost 4 bases, with 12 bases spanning the gap. The CDR3 DNA sequence: TGTGCCAGCAGTGAAGCGGTCGGGGGGATCTATGGCTACACCTTC. Translated, it gives CASSEAVGGIYGYTF.

The chain couples TRBV11-2 to TRBJ1-1; D is perhaps TRBD1 (6 bases). Germline assignment: CDR1 SGHAT and CDR2 FQNNGV. The CDR3 totals 12 residues. Between the trimmed V and J ends, which lost 6 bases and 11 bases, there was a span of 16 bases. As DNA, the CDR3 is TGTGCCAGCAGTCACGGCACAGGGTGGGCTTTCTTT. It is translated as CASSHGTGWAFF.

The gene calls are TRBV18 and TRBJ2-1; 7 bases fit TRBD1. This CDR3 region has 15 residues. Trimming took 3 bases from V and 0 from J; bases not matched to a gene: 2. The germline CDR1 and CDR2 sequences are KGHSH and LQKENI. CDR3 protein: CASSPTGVSYNEQFF. The CDR3 DNA reads TGTGCCAGCTCACCCACAGGGGTCTCCTACAATGAGCAGTTCTTC.

In its sample, this clone was seen a few times. The rearrangement links TRBV6-5 to TRBJ2-1; 7 bases line up with TRBD2. The CDR3 consists of 15 residues. J lost 3 bases, V lost 8 bases, and 10 bases had no gene match. Germline CDR1 and CDR2: MNHEY and SVGAGI. Here the CDR3 reads CASRLRVAGYNEQFF. The CDR3 bases are TGTGCCAGCCGACTCAGGGTAGCGGGCTACAATGAGCAGTTCTTC.